The 20 T cell receptor beta chains presented below share a single source sample, sequenced in a study of T-cell reconstitution after alpha-beta-depleted transplantation in children. TCRbeta library construction was performed incorporating unique molecular identifiers. TCRdb reprocessed the PCR reads with MiXCR, giving one entry per CDR3 protein. The table includes 250,000 to 300,000 distinct CDR3 sequences, around 9.1% detected once. This sample comprised PBMCs, obtained before TCRalphabeta/CD19-depleted stem cell transplant. Receptors were obtained from a boy in the first two years of life with acute myeloid leukemia, due to receive a stem cell transplant.

This chain links TRBV11-2 with TRBJ1-5; D is uncertain. The ends were cut back, 5 bases at V and 7 bases at J, with 18 bases in the middle. The germline CDR1 and CDR2 sequences are SGHAT and FQNNGV. The CDR3 totals 15 residues. The CDR3: CASSLNWGSGQPQHF. Here the CDR3 DNA reads TGTGCCAGCAGCCTAAACTGGGGAAGCGGGCAGCCCCAGCATTTT.

This clonotype has just a few counts. The rearrangement uses TRBV11-2 and TRBJ1-1, with 8 bases fitting TRBD1. V dropped 4 bases and J dropped 8; count of bases not matched to a gene: 3. CDR3 length: 12 residues. CDR1 is SGHAT, CDR2 FQNNGV, per germline. The CDR3 DNA follows: TGTGCCAGCAGCTCAGGGGGCTCAGAAGCTTTCTTT. Its translation is CASSSGGSEAFF. Full variable domain (missing parts from reference TRBV11-2 and TRBJ1-1): EAGVAQSPRYKIIEKRQSVAFWCNPISGHATLYWYQQILGQGPKLLIQFQNNGVVDDSQLPKDRFSAERLKGVDSTLKIQPAKLEDSAVYLCASSSGGSEAFFGQGTRLTVV.

This clonotype was seen many times. V usage is TRBV29-1 and J usage is TRBJ2-7; no clear D. Between the trimmed V and J ends, which lost 4 bases and 4 bases, there was a span of 11 bases. CDR1 and CDR2 from the germline V gene are SQVTM and ANQGSEA. The CDR3 covers 12 residues. The CDR3 region has the DNA TGCAGCGTTGCCGCTCAGAGTTACGAGCAGTACTTC. This translates into CSVAAQSYEQYF.

This clonotype showed up many times. The J gene is TRBJ2-3, the V gene TRBV10-3; D could derive from TRBD1 or TRBD2 (5 bases each). V was clipped by 2 bases and J by 2 bases, with 8 bases between them. CDR3 length: 14 residues. Germline V gene sequence: CDR1 ENHRY, CDR2 SYGVKD. In DNA form, the CDR3 reads TGTGCCATCAGTGAGCGGGGCCCCACAGATACGCAGTATTTT. Protein product: CAISERGPTDTQYF.

V usage is TRBV4-3 and J usage is TRBJ1-6; TRBD1 agrees at 11 bases. V lost 1 base to trimming and J lost 9 bases; unmatched junction nucleotides: 2. The CDR3 consists of 15 residues. Germline V gene data show CDR1 as LGHNA and CDR2 as YSLEER. The CDR3 here is CASSQVGTGGSPLHF. CDR3 DNA sequence: TGCGCCAGCAGCCAAGTAGGGACAGGGGGTTCACCCCTCCACTTT.

The gene calls are TRBV28 and TRBJ2-3; D remains ambiguous. Trimming pared 4 bases from V and 2 bases from J, leaving 16 bases between. This CDR3 region has 16 residues. Per germline, CDR1 MDHEN and CDR2 SYDVKM. CDR3 in DNA: TGTGCCAGCAGTTATCGGGCCCTCTCGTACACAGATACGCAGTATTTT. Encoded protein: CASSYRALSYTDTQYF.

V gene TRBV12-3 or TRBV12-4 combines with J gene TRBJ2-5; TRBD2 matches 12 bases. The V gene end was trimmed by 2 bases and the J gene end by 2 bases; junction bases not matched to a gene: 3. This CDR3 spans 16 amino acids. The CDR3: CASSLLLAGGQETQYF. In DNA, the CDR3 is TGTGCCAGCAGTTTACTCCTAGCGGGGGGGCAAGAGACCCAGTACTTC.

This clonotype has a count of ten or more. V usage is TRBV12-3 or TRBV12-4 and J usage is TRBJ2-5; TRBD1 matches at 7 bases. V dropped 3 bases and J dropped 5; count of bases not matched to a gene: 6. The CDR3 has 14 residues. The CDR3 loop reads CASSFHRGKETQYF. Written as DNA, the CDR3 is TGTGCCAGCAGTTTTCACAGGGGAAAGGAGACCCAGTACTTC.

This clonotype appeared many times. J is TRBJ2-5 and V is TRBV7-9; tentative D call: TRBD2 (5 bases). The V gene lost 7 bases and the J gene lost 0 bases, with 12 bases spanning the gap. Germline CDR1 and CDR2: SEHNR and FQNEAQ (reference sequence). This CDR3 region has 14 residues. CDR3 bases: TGTGCCAGCACCTTGAGCGGATACCAAGAGACCCAGTACTTC. It yields the protein CASTLSGYQETQYF.

The chain carries TRBV20-1 and TRBJ2-5; 9 bases are a match to TRBD2. This CDR3 spans 14 amino acids. The V and J ends lost 1 base and 5 bases, in that order; junction bases with no gene match: 5. Per the germline V gene, CDR1 is DFQATT and CDR2 is SNEGSKA (reference sequence). CDR3 in DNA: TGCAGTGCTAGAGCGGGTACTAGCGGGGAGACCCAGTACTTC. Translating gives CSARAGTSGETQYF.

This clonotype was detected a few times. The chain combines TRBV4-2 with TRBJ2-1; 13 positions agree with TRBD2. Looked up from germline, CDR1 is LGHNA and CDR2 is YNFKEQ. This CDR3 is 15 amino acids long. The ends lost 7 bases at V and 5 bases at J; junction bases unmatched: 5. For the CDR3, the DNA is TGTGCCAGCAACCCACTAGCGGGAGGGGACAATGAGCAGTTCTTC. Protein product: CASNPLAGGDNEQFF.

Comments on this clonotype: A much larger clonotype is one base distant, so this may be a read error. This chain connects TRBV12-3 or TRBV12-4 to TRBJ2-7; the D gene is possibly TRBD1 (5 bases). V was clipped by 7 bases and J by 2 bases, with 18 bases between them. There are 15 residues in the CDR3. Written as DNA, the CDR3 is TGTGCCAGCAATTTTCCGGCCAAGGGGACCTACGAGCAGTACTTC. Translating gives CASNFPAKGTYEQYF.

This clonotype came up a few times. The chain joins TRBV7-9 to TRBJ1-2; D is undetermined. There are 15 residues in the CDR3. CDR1 and CDR2 (germline): SEHNR, FQNEAQ (reference sequence). Trimming removed 5 bases at V and 0 bases at J, with 13 bases between. The CDR3 sequence is CASSMADFPNYGYTF. The CDR3 bases are TGTGCCAGCAGCATGGCGGATTTTCCTAACTATGGCTACACCTTC.

J is TRBJ1-5 and V is TRBV28; 10 nucleotides align to TRBD1. The CDR3 spans 15 residues. The V gene end was trimmed by 1 base and the J gene end by 8 bases; junction bases not matched to a gene: 5. In germline, CDR1 is MDHEN, CDR2 SYDVKM. CDR3 residues: CASSLFRDRGKPQHF. The DNA for the CDR3 is TGTGCCAGCAGTTTATTCCGGGACAGGGGTAAGCCCCAGCATTTT.

This clonotype has at least ten counts. V usage is TRBV5-1 and J usage is TRBJ2-7; D tentatively fits TRBD1 or TRBD2 (6 bases each). The CDR3 has 15 amino acids. Germline loops: CDR1 SGHRS, CDR2 YFSETQ. Trimming pared 4 bases from V and 3 bases from J, leaving 17 bases between. This CDR3 is CASSHGRGEGYEQYF. The CDR3 DNA reads as TGCGCCAGCAGCCACGGTAGGGGGGAAGGCTACGAGCAGTACTTC.

Notes on this clonotype: A much larger clone differs by one base, so this may be a read error. The chain recombines TRBV9 with TRBJ1-5, with a tentative D call TRBD1 (5 bases). CDR3 length: 15 residues. Trimming left V 3 bases short and J 0 bases short, with 10 bases between. The germline V gene has CDR1 SGDLS and CDR2 YYNGEE. The CDR3 loop is CASSAFDSSNQPQHF. The CDR3 region has the DNA TGTGCCAGCAGCGCCTTTGACAGTAGCAATCAGCCCCAGCATTTT.

This clonotype has a count of ten or more. This sequence joins TRBV5-1 and TRBJ2-1, with TRBD2 identical over 10 bases. V was pared by 0 bases and J by 3 bases, with 3 bases of the junction left unmatched. The germline V gene has CDR1 SGHRS and CDR2 YFSETQ. CDR3 length equals 16 residues. The CDR3 protein is CASSLVASGGYNEQFF. The CDR3 region has the DNA TGCGCCAGCAGCTTGGTGGCTAGCGGGGGCTACAATGAGCAGTTCTTC.

This clonotype was seen repeatedly, ten times or more. The rearrangement links TRBV20-1 to TRBJ2-1, with 7 bases lining up with TRBD1. After removal of 5 bases from V and 4 bases from J, the junction contained 8 bases not matched to a gene. This CDR3 is 14 amino acids long. Germline CDR1 DFQATT, CDR2 SNEGSKA (reference sequence). CDR3 amino acids: CSAGPGQPYNEQFF. Written as DNA, the CDR3 is TGCAGTGCTGGACCGGGACAGCCTTACAATGAGCAGTTCTTC.

This clonotype has a count of ten or more. The CDR3 protein is CASRNHGLSADTQYF. DNA for the CDR3: TGCGCCAGCAGAAATCACGGACTGTCCGCAGATACGCAGTATTTT. This sequence joins TRBV10-2 and TRBJ2-3; possible D gene TRBD2, 5 bases. This CDR3 has 15 residues. Trimming pared 6 bases from V and 4 bases from J, leaving 17 bases between. The germline V gene encodes CDR1 WSHSY and CDR2 SAAADI.

This clonotype was observed many times. This chain uses TRBV5-1 with TRBJ1-1, with 9 bases matching TRBD1. This CDR3 comprises 16 residues. With 4 bases clipped from V and 7 bases from J, the junction kept 14 bases outside the gene matches. Germline lookup yields CDR1 SGHRS and CDR2 YFSETQ. CDR3 DNA: TGCGCCAGCAGCGAAGCACCGGGACAGGGTTCAATTGAAGCTTTCTTT. It specifies CASSEAPGQGSIEAFF.